What follows are 5 T cell receptor beta chains derived from one specimen sequenced in a study of CD8 T cells in Susac syndrome. RNA amounts of roughly 0.45 to 1 ug underwent reverse transcription with random hexamers. TCRdb re-analysed the immunoSEQ multiplex PCR reads in MiXCR, keeping a single row per CDR3 protein. The table records around 300,000 distinct CDR3 sequences, just over 90% of them present only once. The sample comprised CD4+ T cells from PBMCs. All receptors come from a human donor with multiple sclerosis.

This sequence joins TRBV3-1 and TRBJ2-3; weak D call: TRBD1 (6 bases). This CDR3 comprises 15 residues. Germline CDR1 reads LGHDT; CDR2 reads YNNKEL (reference sequence). V lost 3 bases and J lost 1, with 11 bases in between. The CDR3 here is CASSQRAGGTDTQYF. The CDR3 DNA reads as TGTGCCAGCAGCCAGAGGGCAGGGGGCACAGATACGCAGTATTTT.

The chain couples TRBV12-5 to TRBJ2-1; a weak D match, TRBD1 (5 bases). Germline CDR1 LGHNT, CDR2 FRNRAP. The CDR3 runs 17 residues. V dropped 5 bases and J dropped 5 bases, with 22 bases sitting between them. CDR3 loop: CASGLSWGRSPNNEQFF. The CDR3 coding sequence is TGTGCTAGTGGTCTCTCCTGGGGCAGGAGTCCAAACAATGAGCAGTTCTTC.

The sample holds a few counts of this clonotype. The chain uses TRBV7-8 and TRBJ2-7; TRBD2 aligns across 11 bases. This CDR3 contains 16 residues. V lost 4 bases, J lost 3 bases, and 8 bases stayed unmatched. Germline V gives CDR1 SGHVS, CDR2 FQNEAQ. The CDR3 reads CASSWPGTSGLYEQYF. The CDR3 region has the DNA TGTGCCAGCAGCTGGCCCGGGACTAGCGGCCTCTACGAGCAGTACTTC.

This rearrangement joins TRBV20-1 to TRBJ1-2; no firm D call. Germline V gene data show CDR1 as DFQATT and CDR2 as SNEGSKA (reference sequence). This CDR3 has 16 residues. The germline V and J ends were trimmed by 1 base and 0 bases, with 15 bases remaining between them. CDR3 protein: CSARVVRGPPNYGYTF. The CDR3 bases are TGCAGTGCTAGAGTCGTCCGGGGTCCCCCTAACTATGGCTACACCTTC.

This chain connects TRBV30 to TRBJ2-1, with D uncertain. Per germline, CDR1 GTSNPN and CDR2 SVGIG (reference sequence). V gave up 2 bases and J gave up 2 bases, with 7 bases separating them. The CDR3 has 13 amino acids. Here the CDR3 DNA reads TGTGCCTGGAGTACCGACCCCTACAATGAGCAGTTCTTC. Protein product: CAWSTDPYNEQFF.